This T cell receptor beta chain was identified in a study of cytomegalovirus exposure and HLA in healthy donors (dated by TCRdb to about 2017). Broadly, across the study: According to an earlier analysis of around 600 of the donors, roughly 180 million T cells yielded approximately 120 million unique TCR beta sequences and approximately 280 Gb of sequence data. Roughly 320 gigabases of sequencing data and around 80 million unique TCR sequences made up an early release that covered fewer than 650 HLA-typed donors. Of the 350 to 400 genotyped donors, approximately 83% fell in the genetic ancestry cluster associated with self-reported Caucasian donors. The study aimed to test whether signatures of past pathogen exposure could be identified by cataloging public T cell receptors. Using immunosequencing, the study profiled T cell repertoires from roughly 650 subjects and related those repertoires to cytomegalovirus serostatus. Along with the approximately 700-subject first cohort, a separate validation cohort of over 90 different subjects was used. The study combined high-throughput TCR immunosequencing, statistical association of individual TCRs with disease status, and machine learning to predict cytomegalovirus infection status. In a later analysis, previously published TCR beta repertoires from 550 to 700 donors were re-analyzed and high-resolution HLA genotyping was added so that TCR occurrence patterns could be studied. In the later analysis, no new phenotypic data were used to find candidate immune exposures; instead, reliance was placed on TCR beta sequences and their occurrence across donors. To decide whether each TCR beta V gene segment behaved as functional or pseudogenic, an earlier analysis of some 600 of the donors relied on high-throughput TCR beta sequencing. Donor age, sex, ethnicity and CMV serostatus were compiled alongside the repertoire data. A later genetic analysis took genome-wide SNP genotypes for about 65% of the 666 donors and used that subset as a discovery cohort. All discovery cohort repertoires had been generated using a single sequencing platform. Class I and class II HLA loci were covered by the typing at four-digit resolution. Typing coverage varied by locus: roughly 620-640 donors for A, B, C, DRB1 and DQB1; some 520 for DQA1; more than 600 for DPA1; about 450 for DPB1. A few DR-DQ haplotypes were handled as single units for association and clustering because linkage in the cohort was strong. On average, 235,054 unique TCR beta nucleotide sequences were sequenced per donor among about 400 genotyped donors of the cohort, with roughly 18% of those sequences being non-productive. Overall study results and their limits: The study listed approximately 150 TCR beta chains as associated with cytomegalovirus. Across donors, most TCR sequences were observed very rarely, whereas some public TCRs were present in many individuals. Most CMV-associated TCR beta chains appeared to be HLA-restricted in a later analysis, and the HLA associations seemed to be driven largely by CMV exposure. In a later analysis, 15,000 to 20,000 TCR beta sequences were associated with specific HLA alleles at a false discovery rate of 0.05. A cluster of highly shared sequence variants was judged likely to be a technical artifact of the sequencing pipeline. The authors suggested that the approach could potentially be extended to other disease states and immunological phenotypes. In a later analysis, HLA-associated TCR beta chains showed more clonal expansion and lower generation probabilities than non-associated chains that were equally common. Only TCR beta chains were sequenced in this cohort, and the absence of alpha or paired-chain data limited detectable features. Because some donors lacked HLA typing at each locus, the association tests relied only on the typed subset. An earlier analysis of approximately 540 of the donors showed that most TCR beta V segments appeared in productive rearrangements either about 90% or about 30% of the time, which broadly matched IMGT annotations. The earlier analysis of approximately 540 of the donors excluded 15 to 20 rarely observed V segments, including chromosome 9 orphons, because counts were too low. Sequencing depth was assumed to be roughly uniform across donors in the presence/absence analyses, though that assumption may not hold. The classifier was reported to diagnose cytomegalovirus status with high specificity and sensitivity in both the original cohort and the validation cohort. A further reported finding was that TCR beta sequences accurately predicted the HLA-A and HLA-B alleles for most subjects in the first cohort. A later analysis reported that several top co-occurrence clusters appeared linked to parvovirus B19, influenza, CMV and Epstein-Barr virus. An association between a missense DCLRE1C variant and V-gene and J-gene trimming of TCR beta chains was found in a later genetic analysis and replicated in an independent cohort. The 87-base-pair reads could not distinguish some IMGT-functional V segments, including TRBV6-2 and TRBV6-3, so those segments were excluded. For the cohort, immune exposure information was limited to CMV serostatus. A later analysis found that TCR association rates varied across HLA loci, with DRB1 alleles showing the most associated TCRs and HLA-C alleles the fewest. Correlated functional status among segregating V segments might be attributable to linkage disequilibrium, but an unknown experimental factor could not be ruled out. In vitro tests confirmed that a few of the cytomegalovirus-associated TCR beta chains recognize cytomegalovirus antigens. Strong co-occurrence of HLA alleles, especially DR and DQ, made assigning TCR associations to individual alleles difficult. According to a later genetic analysis, donors in an Asian-associated ancestry cluster had fewer N-insertions in productive TCRs than the approximately 700-donor mean.

The cohort comprised 710 or so healthy bone marrow donors. Cohort members were all nominally healthy when sampled, although unrecorded immune exposures were likely present. CMV serostatus was positive for 289 and negative for 352 of the 666 cohort members, and was not recorded for this donor. Every donor gave a peripheral blood sample, and the peripheral blood mononuclear cells from that sample were used for TCR beta sequencing. The Qiagen DNeasy Blood Extraction Kit was used to extract genomic DNA from the blood cell samples. V is cut back by 7 bases and J by 3 bases, with 5 bases in the junction unmatched. The germline V gene specifies MGHRA as CDR1 and YSYEKL as CDR2. Spanning cysteine to phenylalanine, the CDR3 consists of 14 amino acids. Solely the CDR3 DNA is kept, with 42 bases framed from the first base. To prepare the library, the immunoSEQ multiplex PCR assay was applied. For the multiplex PCR, a mixture combining 60 forward primers for TCR Vbeta segments and 13 reverse primers for TCR Jbeta segments was used. The CDR3 region of rearranged TCR beta genes was amplified from genomic DNA with a multiplex PCR assay. On the Illumina HiSeq System, the amplified TCR beta libraries were sequenced as 87-base-pair reads. The original pipeline was this. A later analysis counted around 72 million unique TCR beta chains across the 550 to 750 repertoires, and some 11 million of these chains were shared by at least two donors. Raw reads were error-corrected and collapsed into unique sequences by a nearest-neighbor algorithm in which closely related sequences were merged to remove PCR and sequencing errors. Alignment of CDR3 sequences to IMGT reference sequences was used to assign V, D and J gene segments. Each retained sequence needed at least a six-nucleotide match to both a V gene segment and a J gene segment. A rearrangement was called productive if the CDR3 had no stop codons and remained in frame with V and J, and every other rearrangement was called non-productive. CDR3 was defined by IMGT convention, running from the second conserved V-encoded cysteine to the conserved J-encoded phenylalanine. The earlier analysis of 587 of the donors excluded sequences that lacked an unambiguous match to a single V gene segment. In an earlier analysis of several hundred of the donors, V segments were called functional above 56.7% productive rearrangements and were called segregating when the between-donor standard deviation exceeded 5%. A statistical classification framework was built to diagnose cytomegalovirus status from the catalog of TCR beta chain sequences. In a later analysis, TCR nucleotide sequences were compared against IMGT/GENE-DB human TR gene sequences so that V and J genes could be assigned. A later analysis assigned CDR3 sequences and most-parsimonious VDJ recombination scenarios with the TCRdist pipeline. In a later analysis, each TCR beta chain was defined by its CDR3 amino acid sequence together with its V-gene family, and reads lacking a unique V-gene family were excluded. In a later analysis, 550 to 650 highly shared, low-generation-probability nucleotide sequences were removed to address suspected cross-contamination and a sequencing artifact. In a later analysis, a clonal expansion index was calculated for each public chain from normalized within-repertoire ranks of inferred template counts. Generation probabilities in a later analysis came from a VDJ recombination model fitted to out-of-frame rearrangements, and those results were checked against IGoR. A later analysis scored TCR-TCR, TCR-HLA and TCR-CMV co-occurrence with hypergeometric tests, applying a repertoire-size bias correction to TCR pairs. False discovery rates were estimated in a later analysis by permuting HLA or CMV assignments 20 times. In a later analysis, co-occurring TCRs were grouped using DBSCAN, and TCRdist sequence similarity was added for clustering within HLA-allele-positive subsets. For co-occurrence clustering, repertoires with fewer than 30,000 or more than 120,000 public chains were excluded, along with about five repertoires with anomalous nucleotide sharing. Drawn from immuneACCESS, this table holds only the in-frame rearrangements with V and J called that TCRdb kept. Clones are partly lost; checked studies trace under half to an unresolved V gene and leave the rest unexplained. V and J calls and clone size come straight from that table; D and trimming were deduced from the DNA. This sample lists about 160,000 clones; around 86% were detected once. Clones ranked in the top ten supply roughly 1.9% of the sample.

This clone has a handful of counts. Its target antigen remains unknown. The record has no base qualities; no much larger clone is one base away. Recombination joined TRBV4-1 with TRBJ2-1, with 8 junctional bases fitting TRBD2. The TCR comes from a human donor in good health. The specimen sequenced was PBMCs. In nucleotide form, the sequence is TGCGCCAGCACCCGGACTAGCATCTACAATGAGCAGTTCTTC. The encoded protein is CASTRTSIYNEQFF.